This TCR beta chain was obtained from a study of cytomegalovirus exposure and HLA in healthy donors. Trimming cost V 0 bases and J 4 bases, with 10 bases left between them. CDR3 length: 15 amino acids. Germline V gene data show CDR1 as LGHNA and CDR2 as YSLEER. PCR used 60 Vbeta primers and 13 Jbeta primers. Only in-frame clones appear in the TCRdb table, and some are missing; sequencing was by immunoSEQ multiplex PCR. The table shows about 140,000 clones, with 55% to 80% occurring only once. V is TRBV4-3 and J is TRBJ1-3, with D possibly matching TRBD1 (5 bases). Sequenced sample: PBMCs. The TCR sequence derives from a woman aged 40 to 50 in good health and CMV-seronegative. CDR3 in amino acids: CASSQEPGSGNTIYF. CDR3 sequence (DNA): TGCGCCAGCAGCCAAGAACCAGGGTCCGGAAACACCATATATTTT.